A single sample is the source of the 14 T cell receptor beta chains below, sequenced in a study of CD8+ T cells in alopecia areata. Sequencing templates came from extracted RNA that was reverse transcribed into cDNA. Assay used: immunoSEQ multiplex PCR; TCRdb lists only in-frame clones, some missing. The table lists about 130,000 clones, roughly 54% of them singletons. This specimen consisted of CD4+ T cells sorted from blood, obtained at week 0. The receptors here all came from a human donor with alopecia areata.

J is TRBJ2-7 and V is TRBV25-1; 9 bases line up with TRBD1. The ends lost 2 bases at V and 3 bases at J; junction bases unmatched: 2. This CDR3 is 14 amino acids long. CDR1 and CDR2 (germline): MGHDK, SYGVNS. CDR3 coding DNA: TGTGCCAGCAGTGAAGTGGACAGGGGCTACGAGCAGTACTTC. Translated: CASSEVDRGYEQYF.

The chain links TRBV6-8 to TRBJ2-1; D gene unclear. V lost 0 bases and J lost 0, with 15 bases in between. This CDR3 region has 18 residues. Germline V gene lookup returns CDR1 MNHGY and CDR2 SAAAGT. The CDR3: CASSYSPRGASSYNEQFF. For the CDR3, the DNA is TGTGCCAGCAGTTACTCCCCTCGCGGAGCCAGCTCCTACAATGAGCAGTTCTTC.

The J gene is TRBJ2-7, the V gene TRBV11-2; TRBD2 matches at 10 bases. Germline trimming cut 7 bases from V and 1 base from J; bases unmatched to any gene: 7. Per germline, CDR1 SGHAT and CDR2 FQNNGV. The CDR3 contains 15 residues. CDR3 sequence: CASKLRSGRSYEQYF. The CDR3 coding sequence is TGTGCCAGCAAGCTTCGTAGCGGGAGGTCCTACGAGCAGTACTTC.

The V and J genes are TRBV7-9 and TRBJ2-4; no definite D call. This CDR3 contains 14 residues. Per germline, CDR1 SEHNR and CDR2 FQNEAQ (reference sequence). V was trimmed by 5 bases and J by 0 bases, leaving 8 bases between them. The CDR3 DNA follows: TGTGCCAGCAGCCCCAGTCTAGCCAAAAACATTCAGTACTTC. Protein: CASSPSLAKNIQYF.

The CDR3 sequence is CSVEQDRVSDTQYF. CDR3 nucleotides: TGCAGCGTTGAACAGGACAGGGTGTCAGATACGCAGTATTTT. V and J are TRBV29-1 and TRBJ2-3; 8 nucleotides line up with TRBD1. CDR3 size: 14 residues. Germline CDR1 and CDR2: SQVTM and ANQGSEA. After removal of 2 bases from V and 4 bases from J, the junction contained 5 bases not matched to a gene.

This clone has a single count. J is TRBJ2-2 and V is TRBV6-4, with D uncertain. The CDR3 sequence is 13 residues long. The germline gives CDR1 MRHNA, CDR2 SNTAGT. Trimming left V 3 bases short and J 6 bases short, with 8 bases between. The CDR3 is CASSEMGSGELFF. The CDR3 DNA follows: TGTGCCAGCAGTGAGATGGGATCCGGGGAGCTGTTTTTT.

This chain joins TRBV4-1 and TRBJ2-7, with 7 bases identical to TRBD2. This CDR3 is built from 14 residues. CDR1 and CDR2 (germline): MGHRA, YSYEKL. V lost 1 base to trimming and J lost 1 base; unmatched junction nucleotides: 1. The CDR3 nucleotides are TGCGCCAGCAGCCAAGTTAGCGGGTCCTACGAGCAGTACTTC. It specifies CASSQVSGSYEQYF.

This clone appeared once. The chain has TRBV29-1 and TRBJ1-1; TRBD1 matches 10 bases. CDR3 size: 13 residues. The V and J ends lost 6 bases and 6 bases, in that order; junction bases with no gene match: 7. The germline V gene has CDR1 SQVTM and CDR2 ANQGSEA. CDR3 DNA sequence: TGCAGCGTAAAGGACAGGGGGGCCTCTGAAGCTTTCTTT. The encoded protein is CSVKDRGASEAFF. Full variable domain (rest looked up from reference TRBV29-1 and TRBJ1-1): SAVISQKPSRDICQRGTSLTIQCQVDSQVTMMFWYRQQPGQSLTLIATANQGSEATYESGFVIDKFPISRPNLTFSTLTVSNMSPEDSSIYLCSVKDRGASEAFFGQGTRLTVV.

This clone was detected a few times. The chain uses TRBV7-2 and TRBJ2-3; D is unresolved. The germline V and J ends were trimmed by 0 bases and 6 bases, with 13 bases remaining between them. CDR1 and CDR2 from the germline V gene are SGHTA and FQGNSA. The CDR3 runs to 15 residues. CDR3 nucleotides: TGTGCCAGCAGCTTAGCCGTTCGTAAATCGGATACGCAGTATTTT. Protein sequence: CASSLAVRKSDTQYF.

The rearrangement joins TRBV5-6 to TRBJ2-5, with D unclear. CDR3 length: 13 amino acids. Germline V CDR1 and CDR2: SGHDT, YYEEEE. V lost 1 base to trimming and J lost 2 bases, with 6 bases between them. The CDR3 loop is CASSLTAQETQYF. The CDR3 nucleotides read TGTGCCAGCAGCTTGACAGCTCAAGAGACCCAGTACTTC. Full variable domain (missing parts from reference TRBV5-6 and TRBJ2-5): DAGVTQSPTHLIKTRGQQVTLRCSPKSGHDTVSWYQQALGQGPQFIFQYYEEEERQRGNFPDRFSGHQFPNYSSELNVNALLLGDSALYLCASSLTAQETQYFGPGTRLLVL.

This sequence joins TRBV2 and TRBJ2-2, with TRBD1 as a possible D gene (5 bases). V lost 4 bases, J lost 1 base, and 13 bases lay in between. The length of the CDR3 is 16 residues. Germline CDR1 is SNHLY and CDR2 is FYNNEI. Here the CDR3 reads CASSGMQTGNTGELFF. DNA for the CDR3: TGTGCCAGCAGTGGTATGCAAACAGGGAACACCGGGGAGCTGTTTTTT. The full variable domain, rest sourced from reference TRBV2 and TRBJ2-2, is EPEVTQTPSHQVTQMGQEVILRCVPISNHLYFYWYRQILGQKVEFLVSFYNNEISEKSEIFDDQFSVERPDGSNFTLKIRSTKLEDSAMYFCASSGMQTGNTGELFFGEGSRLTVL.

The chain carries TRBV9 and TRBJ1-4; the D is unclear. The CDR3 extends over 13 amino acids. The V gene lost 3 bases and the J gene lost 5 bases, with 8 bases spanning the gap. Germline lookup yields CDR1 SGDLS and CDR2 YYNGEE. The CDR3 DNA sequence: TGTGCCAGCAGCGGGGCTCCCAATGAAAAACTGTTTTTT. Translated: CASSGAPNEKLFF. The full variable domain, completed using reference TRBV9 and TRBJ1-4, is DSGVTQTPKHLITATGQRVTLRCSPRSGDLSVYWYQQSLDQGLQFLIQYYNGEERAKGNILERFSAQQFPDLHSELNLSSLELGDSALYFCASSGAPNEKLFFGSGTQLSVL.

The chain joins TRBV7-9 to TRBJ2-2; D may be TRBD2 (6 bases). V was shortened by 5 bases and J by 2 bases, with 15 bases between the two germline ends. The CDR3 spans 16 residues. Germline loops: CDR1 SEHNR, CDR2 FQNEAQ (reference sequence). CDR3 nucleotide sequence: TGTGCCAGCAGCCAACGGGGACTTTCAAACACCGGGGAGCTGTTTTTT. Translating it yields CASSQRGLSNTGELFF.

The V gene is TRBV19, the J gene TRBJ1-2, with D tentatively TRBD1 (5 bases). Germline V gene lookup returns CDR1 LNHDA and CDR2 SQIVND (reference sequence). This CDR3 comprises 12 residues. V was trimmed by 10 bases and J by 4 bases, leaving 13 bases between them. The CDR3 region is CATRGVSYGYTF. The CDR3 DNA reads TGTGCCACCCGGGGGGTTTCCTATGGCTACACCTTC.